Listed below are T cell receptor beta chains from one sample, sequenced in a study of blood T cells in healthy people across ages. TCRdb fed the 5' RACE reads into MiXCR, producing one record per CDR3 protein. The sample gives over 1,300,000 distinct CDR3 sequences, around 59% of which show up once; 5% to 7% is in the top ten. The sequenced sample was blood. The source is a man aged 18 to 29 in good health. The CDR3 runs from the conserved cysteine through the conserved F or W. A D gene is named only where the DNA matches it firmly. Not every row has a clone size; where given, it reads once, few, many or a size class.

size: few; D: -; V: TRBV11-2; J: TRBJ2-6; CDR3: CASNPSGANVLTF; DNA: TGTGCCAGCAACCCATCTGGGGCCAACGTCCTGACTTTC
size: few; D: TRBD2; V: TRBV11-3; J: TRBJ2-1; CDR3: CASSSGLARNNEQFF; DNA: TGTGCCAGCAGCTCGGGACTAGCAAGAAATAATGAGCAGTTCTTC
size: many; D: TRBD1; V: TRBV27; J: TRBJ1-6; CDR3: CASSLGGVGSPLHF; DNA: TGTGCCAGCAGCCTAGGGGGCGTCGGTTCACCCCTCCACTTT
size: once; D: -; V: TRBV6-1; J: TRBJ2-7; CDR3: CASSEVTEQYF; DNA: TGTGCCAGCAGTGAAGTGACAGAGCAGTACTTC
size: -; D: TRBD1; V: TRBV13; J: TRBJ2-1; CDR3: CASSSGTGEFNEQFF; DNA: TGTGCCAGCAGCTCGGGGACAGGGGAATTCAATGAGCAGTTCTTC
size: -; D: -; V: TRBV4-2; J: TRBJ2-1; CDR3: CASSLDGGDGNEQFF; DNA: TGTGCCAGCAGCCTCGACGGCGGAGACGGCAATGAGCAGTTCTTC
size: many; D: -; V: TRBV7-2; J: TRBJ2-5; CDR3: CASSVGSPQETQYF; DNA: TGTGCCAGCAGTGTCGGGTCCCCACAAGAGACCCAGTACTTC
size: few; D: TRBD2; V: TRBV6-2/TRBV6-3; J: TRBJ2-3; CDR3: CASSRTTSGNTDTQYF; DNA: TGTGCCAGCAGCCGTACGACTAGCGGGAATACAGATACGCAGTATTTT
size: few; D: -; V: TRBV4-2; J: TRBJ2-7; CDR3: CASSQEWQGTYEQYF; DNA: TGTGCCAGCAGCCAAGAGTGGCAGGGAACATACGAGCAGTACTTC
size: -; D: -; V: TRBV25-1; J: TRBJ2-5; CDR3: CAGSDLVMETQYF; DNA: TGTGCCGGCAGTGACCTAGTTATGGAGACCCAGTACTTC
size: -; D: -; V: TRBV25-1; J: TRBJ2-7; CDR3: CASSEFGSREQYF; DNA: TGTGCCAGCAGTGAATTTGGCTCGAGGGAGCAGTACTTC
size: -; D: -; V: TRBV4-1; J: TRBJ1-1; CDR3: CASSQPTAAKVEAFF; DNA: TGCGCCAGCAGCCAGCCCACAGCCGCTAAAGTTGAAGCTTTCTTT
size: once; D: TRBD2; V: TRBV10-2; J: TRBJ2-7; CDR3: CASRLAGYYEQYF; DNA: TGCGCCTCCAGACTAGCGGGATATTACGAGCAGTACTTC
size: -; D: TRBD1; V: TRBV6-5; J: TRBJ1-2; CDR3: CASSYGGTGEYGYTF; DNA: TGTGCCAGCAGTTACGGAGGGACAGGAGAGTATGGCTACACCTTC
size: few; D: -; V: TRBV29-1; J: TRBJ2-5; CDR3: CSVRTDQETQYF; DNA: TGCAGCGTTCGGACGGACCAAGAGACCCAGTACTTC
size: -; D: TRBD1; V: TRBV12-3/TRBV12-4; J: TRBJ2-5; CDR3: CASSYFHRGEETQYF; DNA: TGTGCCAGCAGTTACTTCCACAGGGGAGAAGAGACCCAGTACTTC
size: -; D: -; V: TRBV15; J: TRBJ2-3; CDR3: CATSRDLVKRLGDTQYF; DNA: TGTGCCACCAGCAGAGATCTCGTAAAGAGGCTTGGAGATACGCAGTATTTT
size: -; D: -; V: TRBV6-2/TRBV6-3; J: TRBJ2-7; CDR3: CASSYSDLMDIPYEQYF; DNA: TGTGCCAGCAGTTACTCTGACCTTATGGACATTCCCTACGAGCAGTACTTC
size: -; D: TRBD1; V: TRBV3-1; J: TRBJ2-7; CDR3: CASSQELYRGYEQYF; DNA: TGTGCCAGCAGCCAAGAATTATACAGGGGCTACGAGCAGTACTTC
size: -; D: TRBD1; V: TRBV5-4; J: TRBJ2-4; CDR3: CASSLWDRIAKNIQYF; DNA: TGTGCCAGCAGCTTGTGGGACAGAATAGCCAAAAACATTCAGTACTTC
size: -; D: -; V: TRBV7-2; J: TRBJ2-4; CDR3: CASGVPELAKNIQYF; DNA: TGTGCCAGCGGGGTCCCCGAACTAGCCAAAAACATTCAGTACTTC
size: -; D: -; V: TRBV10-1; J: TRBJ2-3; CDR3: CASKSTRTDTQYF; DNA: TGCGCCAGCAAGTCAACGCGCACAGATACGCAGTATTTT
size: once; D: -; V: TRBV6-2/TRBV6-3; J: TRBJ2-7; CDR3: CASSYSPGRYYEQYF; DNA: TGTGCCAGCAGTTACTCGCCAGGGCGCTACTACGAGCAGTACTTC
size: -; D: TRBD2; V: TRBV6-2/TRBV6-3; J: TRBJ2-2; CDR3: CASSYGLAGTNTGELFF; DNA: TGTGCCAGCAGTTATGGTTTAGCGGGGACGAACACCGGGGAGCTGTTTTTT